This TCR beta chain was recorded in a study of vaccination and CD4 T cells after COVID-19. About the study: Samples taken post-COVID came a median roughly 97 days after diagnosis, ranging from 35 to 161. Typically, post-vaccine samples were obtained a median approximately 74 days after dose two, within a range of 14 to 241.

Noted treatment: roughly ten-day PBMC culture with coronavirus spike peptide pools or control peptides (ViraFEST assay). T cells were expanded with peptide pools, and expanded clonotypes were identified by TCR sequencing. The Oncomine TCR Beta short-read assay was what sequenced the DNA obtained from cultured CD4+ T cells. After culture, CD4+ T cells served as the source for genomic DNA extraction. TCRdb re-called the PCR reads with MiXCR, one entry per CDR3 protein. The data hold about 18,000 distinct CDR3 sequences, with 40% to 65% observed a single time. Regarding this clonotype: The antigen remains undetermined.

This sequence originates from a human donor who had recovered from COVID-19. Sequencing was performed on CD4+ T cells from blood, cultured in vitro, taken before SARS-CoV-2 vaccination.

The CDR3, as DNA: TGCAGGAGCGCAGGGAACACTGAAGCTTTCTTT. Amino acid sequence: CRSAGNTEAFF. The genes are TRBV20-1 and TRBJ1-1; D is unresolved. This CDR3 contains 11 residues. CDR1 and CDR2 from the germline V gene are DFQATT and SNEGSKA (reference sequence).